This paragraph reports one T cell receptor (beta chain). The antigen is unknown. The CDR3 totals 14 residues. The junction had 6 bases not matched to a gene; V was cut back by 5 bases and J by 4 bases. Germline CDR1 LNHDA, CDR2 SQIVND (reference sequence). This record belongs to a study of shared clonotypes between healthy human individuals. Overall study findings and caveats: Larger estimated richness was generally recorded for naive subsets relative to memory subsets. Among non-shared clonotypes, generation probabilities were lower than among those shared by all four donors. Tissue TCR repertoires likely differ from these blood-only repertoires.

Generated by immunoSEQ multiplex PCR, the TCRdb table keeps only in-frame clones and is missing some. Among about 2 million clones, around 95% were seen once, and the ten largest hold 0.13%. This rearrangement joins TRBV19 to TRBJ2-5; 8 bases are shared with TRBD2. The clonotype was recovered from a man younger than 35 in good health. Sequencing was carried out using naive CD4+ T cells sorted from blood. Subset noted: CD45RA+ positively selected. CDR3 protein: CASSGYSGIETQYF. For the CDR3, the DNA is TGTGCCAGTAGTGGATATAGCGGGATAGAGACCCAGTACTTC.